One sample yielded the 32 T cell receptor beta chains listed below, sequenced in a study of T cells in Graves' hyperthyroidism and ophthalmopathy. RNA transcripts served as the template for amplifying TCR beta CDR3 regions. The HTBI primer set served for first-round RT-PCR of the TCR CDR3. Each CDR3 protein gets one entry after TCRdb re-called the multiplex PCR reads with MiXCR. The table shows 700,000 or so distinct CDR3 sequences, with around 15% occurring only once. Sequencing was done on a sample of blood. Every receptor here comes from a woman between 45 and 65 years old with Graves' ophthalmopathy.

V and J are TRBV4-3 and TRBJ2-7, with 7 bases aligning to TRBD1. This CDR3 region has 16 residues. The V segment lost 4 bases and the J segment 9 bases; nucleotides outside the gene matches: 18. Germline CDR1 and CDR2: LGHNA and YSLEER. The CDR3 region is CASSLTGYRVLVGQYF. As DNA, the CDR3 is TGCGCCAGCAGCCTGACAGGGTACCGGGTTTTAGTGGGGCAGTACTTC.

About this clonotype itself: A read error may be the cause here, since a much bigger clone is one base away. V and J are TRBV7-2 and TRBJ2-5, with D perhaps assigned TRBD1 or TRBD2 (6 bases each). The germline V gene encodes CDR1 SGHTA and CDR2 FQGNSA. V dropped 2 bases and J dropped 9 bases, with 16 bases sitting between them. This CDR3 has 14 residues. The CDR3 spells CASSLTGRLEAQYF. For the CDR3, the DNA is TGTGCCAGCAGCTTAACAGGGAGGTTGGAGGCCCAGTACTTC.

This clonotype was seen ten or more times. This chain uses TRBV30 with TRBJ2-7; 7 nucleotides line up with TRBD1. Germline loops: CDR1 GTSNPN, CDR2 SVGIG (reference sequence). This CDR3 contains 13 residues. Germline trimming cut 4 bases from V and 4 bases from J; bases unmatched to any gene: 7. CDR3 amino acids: CAWTIQGNYEQYF. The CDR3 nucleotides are TGTGCCTGGACGATACAGGGGAATTACGAGCAGTACTTC.

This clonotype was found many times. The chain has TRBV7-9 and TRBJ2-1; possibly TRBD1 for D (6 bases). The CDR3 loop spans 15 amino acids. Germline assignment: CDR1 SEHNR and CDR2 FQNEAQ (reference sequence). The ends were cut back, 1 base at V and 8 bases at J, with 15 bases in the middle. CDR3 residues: CASSLEGGRGYEQFF. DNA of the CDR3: TGTGCCAGCAGCTTAGAAGGCGGCAGGGGATATGAGCAGTTCTTC.

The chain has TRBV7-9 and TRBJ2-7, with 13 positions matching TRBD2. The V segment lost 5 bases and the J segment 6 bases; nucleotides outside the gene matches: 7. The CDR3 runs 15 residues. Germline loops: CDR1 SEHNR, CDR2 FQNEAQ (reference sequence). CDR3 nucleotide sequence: TGTGCCAGCAGCCGGACTAGCGGGAGTAATAGCGAGCAGTACTTC. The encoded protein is CASSRTSGSNSEQYF.

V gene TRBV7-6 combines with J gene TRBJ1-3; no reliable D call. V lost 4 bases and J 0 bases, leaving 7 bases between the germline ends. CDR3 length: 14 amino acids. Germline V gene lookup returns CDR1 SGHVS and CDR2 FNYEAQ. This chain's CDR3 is CASSSSGSGNTIYF. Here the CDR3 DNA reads TGTGCCAGCAGCTCCTCAGGCTCTGGAAACACCATATATTTT.

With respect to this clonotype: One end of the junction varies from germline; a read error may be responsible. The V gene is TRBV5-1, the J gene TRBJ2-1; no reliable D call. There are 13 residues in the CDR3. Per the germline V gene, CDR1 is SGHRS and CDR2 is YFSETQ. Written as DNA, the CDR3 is TGTGCCAGCAGCGAACGGACCAGTAATGAGCAGTTCTTC. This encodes CASSERTSNEQFF.

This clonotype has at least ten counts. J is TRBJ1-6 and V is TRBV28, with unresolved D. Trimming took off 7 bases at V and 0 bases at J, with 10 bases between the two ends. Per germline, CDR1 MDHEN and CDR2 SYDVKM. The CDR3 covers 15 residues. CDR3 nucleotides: TGTGCCAGCAAGGATTTTACCTCCTATAATTCACCCCTCCACTTT. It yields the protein CASKDFTSYNSPLHF. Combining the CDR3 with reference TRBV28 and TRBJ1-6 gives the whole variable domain DVKVTQSSRYLVKRTGEKVFLECVQDMDHENMFWYRQDPGLGLRLIYFSYDVKMKEKGDIPEGYSVSREKKERFSLILESASTNQTSMYLCASKDFTSYNSPLHFGNGTRLTVT.

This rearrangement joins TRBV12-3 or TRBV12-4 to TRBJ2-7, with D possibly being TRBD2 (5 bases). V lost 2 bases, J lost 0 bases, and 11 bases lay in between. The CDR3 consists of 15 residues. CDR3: CASSLIKGSSYEQYF. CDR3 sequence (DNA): TGTGCCAGCAGTTTAATCAAAGGGAGCTCCTACGAGCAGTACTTC.

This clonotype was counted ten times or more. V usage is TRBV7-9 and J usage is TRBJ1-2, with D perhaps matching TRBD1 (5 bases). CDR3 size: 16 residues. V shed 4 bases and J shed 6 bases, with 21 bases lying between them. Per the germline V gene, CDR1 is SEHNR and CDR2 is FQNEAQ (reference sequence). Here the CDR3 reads CASSSTVRRGANGYTF. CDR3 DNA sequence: TGTGCCAGCAGCTCGACGGTGCGTCGGGGCGCAAATGGCTACACCTTC.

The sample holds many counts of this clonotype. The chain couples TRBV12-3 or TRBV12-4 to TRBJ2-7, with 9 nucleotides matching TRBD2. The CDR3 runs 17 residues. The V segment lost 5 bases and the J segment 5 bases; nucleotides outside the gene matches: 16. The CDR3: CASSQPVLAGVGNEQYF. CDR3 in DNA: TGTGCCAGCAGTCAACCTGTTTTAGCGGGAGTGGGGAACGAGCAGTACTTC.

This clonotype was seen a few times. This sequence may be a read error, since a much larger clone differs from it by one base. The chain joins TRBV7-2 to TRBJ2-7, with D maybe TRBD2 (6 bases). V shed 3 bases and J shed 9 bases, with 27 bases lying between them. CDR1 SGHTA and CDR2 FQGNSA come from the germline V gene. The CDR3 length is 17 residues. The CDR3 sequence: CASSFLSVDGEVHGQYF. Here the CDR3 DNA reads TGTGCCAGCAGCTTTTTGTCCGTGGACGGGGAGGTCCACGGGCAGTACTTC.

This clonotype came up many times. The CDR3: CASSRRTGGTEAFF. The CDR3, as DNA: TGTGCCAGCAGCCGTAGGACAGGGGGCACTGAAGCTTTCTTT. This rearrangement joins TRBV5-8 to TRBJ1-1, with 10 bases that match TRBD1. The CDR3 totals 14 residues. Trimming took 4 bases from V and 4 from J; bases not matched to a gene: 4. Germline-derived CDR1 and CDR2 are SGHTS and YDEGEE.

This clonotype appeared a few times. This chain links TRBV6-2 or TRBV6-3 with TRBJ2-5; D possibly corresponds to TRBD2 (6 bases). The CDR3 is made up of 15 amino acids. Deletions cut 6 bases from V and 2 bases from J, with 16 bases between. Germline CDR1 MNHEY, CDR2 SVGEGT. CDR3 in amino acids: CASRQQRGLQETQYF. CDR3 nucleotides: TGTGCCAGCAGGCAACAGAGGGGACTTCAAGAGACCCAGTACTTC.

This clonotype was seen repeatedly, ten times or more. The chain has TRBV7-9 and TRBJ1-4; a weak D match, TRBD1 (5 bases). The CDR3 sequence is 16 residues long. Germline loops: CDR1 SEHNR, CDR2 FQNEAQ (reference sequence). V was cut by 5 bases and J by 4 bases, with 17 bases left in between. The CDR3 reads CASSTRDRSRNEKLFF. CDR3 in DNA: TGTGCCAGCAGCACACGAGACAGATCACGTAATGAAAAACTGTTTTTT.

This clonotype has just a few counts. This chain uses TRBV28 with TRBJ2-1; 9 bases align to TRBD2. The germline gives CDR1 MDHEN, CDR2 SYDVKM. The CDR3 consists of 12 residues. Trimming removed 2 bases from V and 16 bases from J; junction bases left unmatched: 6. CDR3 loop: CASSLEPGTSFF. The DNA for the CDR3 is TGTGCCAGCAGTTTAGAACCCGGGACTAGCTTCTTC.

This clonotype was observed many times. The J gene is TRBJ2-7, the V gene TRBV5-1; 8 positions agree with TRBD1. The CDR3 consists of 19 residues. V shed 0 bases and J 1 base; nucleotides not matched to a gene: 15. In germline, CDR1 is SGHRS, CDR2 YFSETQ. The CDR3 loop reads CASSLGPALTGGFSYEQYF. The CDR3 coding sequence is TGCGCCAGCAGCTTGGGGCCAGCCCTTACAGGGGGTTTTTCCTACGAGCAGTACTTC.

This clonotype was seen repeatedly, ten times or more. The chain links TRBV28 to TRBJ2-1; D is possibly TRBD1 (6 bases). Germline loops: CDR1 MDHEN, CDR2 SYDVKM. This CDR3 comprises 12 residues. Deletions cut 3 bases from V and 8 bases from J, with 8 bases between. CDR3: CASSFRGHEQFF. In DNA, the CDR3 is TGTGCCAGCAGTTTCAGGGGCCATGAGCAGTTCTTC. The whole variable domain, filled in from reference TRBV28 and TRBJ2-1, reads DVKVTQSSRYLVKRTGEKVFLECVQDMDHENMFWYRQDPGLGLRLIYFSYDVKMKEKGDIPEGYSVSREKKERFSLILESASTNQTSMYLCASSFRGHEQFFGPGTRLTVL.

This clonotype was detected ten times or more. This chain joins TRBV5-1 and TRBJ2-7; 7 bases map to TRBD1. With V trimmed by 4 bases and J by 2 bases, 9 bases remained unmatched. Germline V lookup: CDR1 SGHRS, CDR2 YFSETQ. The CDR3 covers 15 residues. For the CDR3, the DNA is TGCGCCAGCAGCCTAACACCGGACAGGACCTACGAGCAGTACTTC. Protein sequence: CASSLTPDRTYEQYF. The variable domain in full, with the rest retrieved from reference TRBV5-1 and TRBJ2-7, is KAGVTQTPRYLIKTRGQQVTLSCSPISGHRSVSWYQQTPGQGLQFLFEYFSETQRNKGNFPGRFSGRQFSNSRSEMNVSTLELGDSALYLCASSLTPDRTYEQYFGPGTRLTVT.

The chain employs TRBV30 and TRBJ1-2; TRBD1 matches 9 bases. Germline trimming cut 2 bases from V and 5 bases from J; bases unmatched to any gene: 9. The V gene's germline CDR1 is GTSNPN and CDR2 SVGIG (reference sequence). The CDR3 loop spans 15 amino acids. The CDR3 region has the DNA TGTGCCTGGAGTTCATACAGGGGGCGCACTTATGGCTACACCTTC. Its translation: CAWSSYRGRTYGYTF. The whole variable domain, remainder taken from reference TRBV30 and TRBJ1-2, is SQTIHQWPATLVQPVGSPLSLECTVEGTSNPNLYWYRQAAGRGLQLLFYSVGIGQISSEVPQNLSASRPQDRQFILSSKKLLLSDSGFYLCAWSSYRGRTYGYTFGSGTRLTVV.

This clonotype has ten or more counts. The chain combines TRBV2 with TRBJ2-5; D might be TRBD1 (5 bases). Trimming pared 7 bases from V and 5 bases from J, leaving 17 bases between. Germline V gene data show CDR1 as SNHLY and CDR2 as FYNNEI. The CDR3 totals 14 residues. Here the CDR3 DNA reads TGTGCCAGCAAATTAGGGGCAGGGATGGAGACCCAGTACTTC. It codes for CASKLGAGMETQYF. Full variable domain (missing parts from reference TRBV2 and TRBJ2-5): EPEVTQTPSHQVTQMGQEVILRCVPISNHLYFYWYRQILGQKVEFLVSFYNNEISEKSEIFDDQFSVERPDGSNFTLKIRSTKLEDSAMYFCASKLGAGMETQYFGPGTRLLVL.

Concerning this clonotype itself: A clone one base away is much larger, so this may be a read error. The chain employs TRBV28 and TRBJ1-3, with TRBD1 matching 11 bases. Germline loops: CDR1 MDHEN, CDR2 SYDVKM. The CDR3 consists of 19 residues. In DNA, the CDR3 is TGTGCCAGCGGTTTTGGACAGGGGGCGAATTATAGTCCTGGAAACACCATATATTTT. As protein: CASGFGQGANYSPGNTIYF.

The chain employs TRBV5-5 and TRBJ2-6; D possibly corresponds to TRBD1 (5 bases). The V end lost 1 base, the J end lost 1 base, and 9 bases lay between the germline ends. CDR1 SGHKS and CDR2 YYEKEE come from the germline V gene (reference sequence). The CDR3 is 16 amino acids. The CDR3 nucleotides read TGTGCCAGCAGCTTGAGATCAGGGTCTGGGGCCAACGTCCTGACTTTC. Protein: CASSLRSGSGANVLTF.

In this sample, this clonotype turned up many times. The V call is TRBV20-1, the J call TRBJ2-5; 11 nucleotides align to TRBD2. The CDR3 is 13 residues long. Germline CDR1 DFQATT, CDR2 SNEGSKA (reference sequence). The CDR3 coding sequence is TGCTCCTGCGGGACTAGCGGAGCGGAGACCCAGTACTTC. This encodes CSCGTSGAETQYF.

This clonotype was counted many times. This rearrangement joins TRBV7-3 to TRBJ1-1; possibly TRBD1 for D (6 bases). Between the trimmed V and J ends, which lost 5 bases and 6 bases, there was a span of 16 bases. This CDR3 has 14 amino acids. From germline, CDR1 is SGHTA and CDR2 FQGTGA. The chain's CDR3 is CASSHQGKDAEAFF. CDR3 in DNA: TGTGCCAGCAGCCATCAGGGGAAGGACGCTGAAGCTTTCTTT.

The CDR3 region is CASSLAVAGLAGGAPHRLFF. Here the CDR3 DNA reads TGTGCCAGCAGCTTAGCGGTTGCGGGACTAGCGGGAGGGGCCCCCCACCGGTTGTTCTTC. The chain carries TRBV7-6 and TRBJ2-1; TRBD2 aligns across 16 bases. The J segment lost 15 bases and the V segment lost 0 bases, leaving 20 bases of the junction unmatched. Germline V gene lookup returns CDR1 SGHVS and CDR2 FNYEAQ. This CDR3 region has 20 residues.

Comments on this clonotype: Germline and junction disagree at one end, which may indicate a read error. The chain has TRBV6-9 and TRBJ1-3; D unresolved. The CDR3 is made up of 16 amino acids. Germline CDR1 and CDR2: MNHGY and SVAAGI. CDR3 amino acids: CASSSTGSPTGNTIYF. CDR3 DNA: TGTGCCAGCAGTTCCACGGGATCCCCAACTGGGAACACCATATATTTT.

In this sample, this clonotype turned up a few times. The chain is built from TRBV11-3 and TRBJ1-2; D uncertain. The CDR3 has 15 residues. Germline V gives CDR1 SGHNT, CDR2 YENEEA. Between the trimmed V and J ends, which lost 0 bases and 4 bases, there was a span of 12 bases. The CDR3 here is CASSLEISGSYGYTF. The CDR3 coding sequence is TGTGCCAGCAGCTTAGAGATTTCCGGCAGCTATGGCTACACCTTC.

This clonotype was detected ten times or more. The CDR3 spells CASSFYRNEQYF. The CDR3, as DNA: TGTGCCAGCAGTTTCTATAGGAACGAGCAGTACTTC. This chain connects TRBV27 to TRBJ2-7, with no clear D. Germline CDR1 reads MNHEY; CDR2 reads SMNVEV (reference sequence). This CDR3 spans 12 amino acids. Trimming stripped 3 bases from V and 5 bases from J, with 8 bases between.

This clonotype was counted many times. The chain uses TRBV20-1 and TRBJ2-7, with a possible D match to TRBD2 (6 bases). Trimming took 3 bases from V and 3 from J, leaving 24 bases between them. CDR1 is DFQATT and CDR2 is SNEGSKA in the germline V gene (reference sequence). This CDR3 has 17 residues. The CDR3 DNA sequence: TGCAGTGCTAGGAGCCCAAGTGCGGGAAGATTGGACTACGAGCAGTACTTC. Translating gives CSARSPSAGRLDYEQYF.

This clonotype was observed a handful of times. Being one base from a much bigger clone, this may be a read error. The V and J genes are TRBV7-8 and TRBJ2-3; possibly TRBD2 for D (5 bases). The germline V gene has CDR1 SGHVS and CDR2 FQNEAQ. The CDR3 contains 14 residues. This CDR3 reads CAGSLAIVTDTQYF. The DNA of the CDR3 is TGTGCCGGCAGCTTAGCGATCGTCACAGATACGCAGTATTTT.

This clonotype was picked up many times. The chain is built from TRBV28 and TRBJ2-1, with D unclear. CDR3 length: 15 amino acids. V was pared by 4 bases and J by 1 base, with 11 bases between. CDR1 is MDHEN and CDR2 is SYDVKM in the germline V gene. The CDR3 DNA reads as TGTGCCAGCAGTTCGGAGAGTGTTTCCTACAATGAGCAGTTCTTC. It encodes CASSSESVSYNEQFF.